A selection of T cell receptor beta chains follows, all from one sample in a study of T cell responses to AZD1222 COVID-19 vaccine. Clones were sequenced by immunoSEQ multiplex PCR, and TCRdb holds only the in-frame ones, with some missing. This table has more than 150,000 clones, just over 90% appearing once. This specimen consisted of peripheral blood, obtained 28 days after the second AZD1222 dose. The source of these receptors is an adult who received the AZD1222 COVID-19 vaccine. Both conserved end residues are trimmed from each CDR3. The order of the fields is J gene, V gene, CDR3 protein.

TRBJ2-7 TRBV5-5 ASSEALYEGRDEQY
TRBJ2-1 TRBV11-3 ASSPDYWNEQF
TRBJ2-7 TRBV7-9 ASSLAGAYEQY
TRBJ2-3 TRBV18 ASSPSRSTDTQY
TRBJ1-1 TRBV18 ASSPGPAANTEAF
TRBJ1-6 TRBV29-1 SGGERAGSPLH
TRBJ1-2 TRBV5-4 ASSEYRDYGYT
TRBJ2-1 TRBV7-6 ASSLGYLPGGGEYNEQF
TRBJ2-2 TRBV24-1 ATSHGGITGELF
TRBJ1-1 TRBV30 AWSPGSRMNTEAF
TRBJ2-1 TRBV3-1/TRBV3-2 ASSPAGLAGYNEQF
TRBJ2-7 TRBV19 ASSINRAGLSYEQY
TRBJ1-6 TRBV5-4 ASSLDGNSPLH
TRBJ1-3 TRBV4-1 ASSQEISGNTIY
TRBJ2-3 TRBV9 ASSVAGEGTDTQY
TRBJ2-7 TRBV30 AWSDTSGGPLTYEQY
TRBJ1-1 TRBV12-3/TRBV12-4 ASSLNGNTEAF
TRBJ2-3 TRBV24-1 ATSAKGVSTDTQY
TRBJ2-7 TRBV19 ASTDRFYEQY
TRBJ2-3 TRBV10-2 ASSEPRTSGGAFWTDTQY
TRBJ2-7 TRBV6-2/TRBV6-3 ASSYSGGRTYEQY
TRBJ2-4 TRBV5-1 ASSSPQGGAKNIQY
TRBJ1-2 TRBV11-2 ASSLGPRDGQNYGYT
TRBJ2-5 TRBV24-1 ATSDRTFRTTEYIEAETQY
TRBJ2-1 TRBV12-3/TRBV12-4 ASSNREEQF
TRBJ1-2 TRBV5-1 ASKGQDYGYT
TRBJ2-3 TRBV7-3 ASSWRGTDTQY
TRBJ1-3 TRBV28 ACWTLLGNTIY
TRBJ1-4 TRBV10-3 AISEKGVGEKLF
TRBJ2-3 TRBV27 ATRAGGLLSTDTQY
TRBJ2-1 TRBV11-3 ASSYLGTGVGEQF
TRBJ2-3 TRBV28 ASSLLTGDTQY
TRBJ2-1 TRBV12-5 ASGLSSGRSYNEQF
TRBJ1-6 TRBV19 ASRRWGQENSPLH
TRBJ2-7 TRBV11-1 ASSLPGVHEQY
TRBJ2-2 TRBV27 ASSYSRGQNTGELF
TRBJ2-1 TRBV3-1/TRBV3-2 ASGIGTYNEQF
TRBJ1-1 TRBV19 ASVRGNTEAF
TRBJ1-1 TRBV7-3 ASSFPGSGAIGSTEAF
TRBJ1-1 TRBV24-1 ATSGTGGNTEAF
TRBJ2-1 TRBV4-3 ASSQDRGSGLAGVRSYNEQF
TRBJ2-7 TRBV7-2 ASSEGLRGGGDEQY
TRBJ1-1 TRBV14 ASSVRQGLFTEAF
TRBJ2-7 TRBV2 ASCRSPSYEQY
TRBJ1-5 TRBV7-8 ASSLVGRGSYSNQPQH
TRBJ2-7 TRBV6-1 ASSDGPQGMAYEQY
TRBJ1-2 TRBV13 ASSRPEPRIHYGYT
TRBJ1-1 TRBV19 ASTQQEGLTEAF
TRBJ2-3 TRBV7-9 ASSPPWGTSSTDTQY